Sequencing of this TCR beta chain was carried out in a study of T-cell memory formation after mild COVID-19. Study-level findings and limits: Nothing showed for sure that second-wave clones peaking on day 37 were SARS-CoV-2 specific.

TCR alpha and TCR beta cDNA libraries carrying sample barcodes and UMIs were produced by 5'RACE using constant-segment primers. TCRdb redid the calling of the 5' RACE reads with MiXCR, one entry per CDR3 protein. The sample holds 240,000 or so distinct CDR3 sequences, roughly a tenth seen once. Germline V gene sequence: CDR1 SGHRS, CDR2 YFSETQ. The CDR3 runs 14 residues. Trimming shortened V by 4 bases and J by 3 bases, and 13 bases separated the two germline ends. Remarks on this clonotype: The target antigen is unknown.

The receptor was derived from a man younger than 35 who had mild COVID-19 (a few samples of this study predate the infection). Cell type and time point are not known. Sequenced sample: PBMCs or a T cell subset sorted from them (not recorded which). The gene calls are TRBV5-1 and TRBJ2-5; a weak D match, TRBD2 (6 bases). CDR3 bases: TGCGCCAGCAGCGCCAACCCGGGAGAAGAGACCCAGTACTTC. Amino acids: CASSANPGEETQYF.